Sequencing of this T cell receptor beta chain was carried out in a study of blood T cells in healthy people across ages. The use of a sample-barcoded 5' primer and a J-beta primer mix characterized a second PCR of about 6 to 12 cycles. TCRdb independently ran MiXCR on the 5' RACE reads; one entry per CDR3 protein. The top ten hold about 20% of the sample, which has almost 800,000 distinct CDR3 sequences, roughly 64% seen once. Deletions cut 2 bases from V and 3 bases from J, with 14 bases between. The CDR3 totals 15 residues. Per the germline V gene, CDR1 is SGHRS and CDR2 is YFSETQ. This clonotype was sampled from a man under 40 in good health. The source material was blood. The chain has TRBV5-1 and TRBJ1-1; a weak D match, TRBD1 (5 bases). CDR3 region: CASSLGTADDTEAFF. DNA of the CDR3: TGCGCCAGCAGCTTAGGGACCGCCGATGACACTGAAGCTTTCTTT.